One sample yielded the 26 T cell receptor beta chains listed below, sequenced in a study of cytotoxic CD8 clonotypes in ibrutinib-treated CLL. Profiling relied on immunoSEQ multiplex PCR, and the TCRdb table lists in-frame clones only, not all of them. The sample lists under 200,000 clones, about 84% seen once, with 4.6% in the top ten. The sequences come from PBMCs, collected after 24 months of ibrutinib treatment. The receptors stem from a human donor with chronic lymphocytic leukemia.

The chain combines TRBV7-9 with TRBJ1-1; tentatively, D is TRBD1 (6 bases). The germline CDR1 and CDR2 sequences are SEHNR and FQNEAQ (reference sequence). The V end was cut by 1 base, the J end by 4 bases, with 19 bases between. The CDR3 covers 17 residues. The CDR3 DNA follows: TGTGCCAGCAGCTTAGGGGGGAACAGGGAGAAGGGCACTGAAGCTTTCTTT. It specifies CASSLGGNREKGTEAFF.

This clone is a singleton in its sample. DNA for the CDR3: TGTGCCAGCAGTGACCGGGACAGGGGTTCAGATACGCAGTATTTT. Translating it yields CASSDRDRGSDTQYF. This sequence joins TRBV2 and TRBJ2-3; TRBD1 matches at 10 bases. Germline V lookup: CDR1 SNHLY, CDR2 FYNNEI. The junction had 4 bases not matched to a gene; V was cut back by 3 bases and J by 4 bases. The CDR3 covers 15 residues.

The chain links TRBV2 to TRBJ2-2; the D gene could be TRBD1 or TRBD2 (6 bases each). The V end was cut by 6 bases, the J end by 9 bases, with 20 bases between. Germline V CDR1 and CDR2: SNHLY, FYNNEI. The CDR3 has 15 amino acids. CDR3: CASRGTPGASRELFF. CDR3 bases: TGTGCCAGCAGAGGGACCCCGGGGGCTTCCCGGGAGCTGTTTTTT.

The rearrangement joins TRBV6-5 to TRBJ2-7; 7 bases are a match to TRBD2. Trimming took 6 bases from V and 4 from J; bases not matched to a gene: 9. CDR1 MNHEY and CDR2 SVGAGI come from the germline V gene. This CDR3 is built from 14 residues. This chain's CDR3 is CASSPREGPYEQYF. The CDR3 DNA follows: TGTGCCAGCAGCCCGAGGGAGGGGCCGTACGAGCAGTACTTC.

The chain combines TRBV27 with TRBJ2-7; 9 bases match TRBD2. The CDR3 loop spans 15 amino acids. With V trimmed by 5 bases and J by 6 bases, 11 bases remained unmatched. CDR1 and CDR2 (germline): MNHEY, SMNVEV (reference sequence). The CDR3 nucleotides read TGTGCCAGCAGTCCACACGGTCTTAGCGGGAGCGAGCAGTACTTC. Its translation: CASSPHGLSGSEQYF.

The chain links TRBV19 to TRBJ1-2; a weak D match, TRBD1 (6 bases). Germline lookup yields CDR1 LNHDA and CDR2 SQIVND (reference sequence). Deletions cut 6 bases from V and 5 bases from J, with 16 bases between. The CDR3 consists of 14 residues. This CDR3 reads CASRSLGGRYGYTF. CDR3 nucleotide sequence: TGTGCCAGTAGATCTCTGGGGGGCCGGTATGGCTACACCTTC. The variable domain in full, completed from reference TRBV19 and TRBJ1-2, reads DGGITQSPKYLFRKEGQNVTLSCEQNLNHDAMYWYRQDPGQGLRLIYYSQIVNDFQKGDIAEGYSVSREKKESFPLTVTSAQKNPTAFYLCASRSLGGRYGYTFGSGTRLTVV.

This clone was seen once. V gene TRBV2 combines with J gene TRBJ2-5; D is unclear. CDR1 and CDR2 from the germline V gene are SNHLY and FYNNEI. V was cut by 4 bases and J by 5 bases, with 14 bases left in between. CDR3 length: 14 residues. CDR3 sequence (DNA): TGTGCCAGCAGTGGGCCAAACGGACCCGAGACCCAGTACTTC. Translated, it gives CASSGPNGPETQYF.

V usage is TRBV30 and J usage is TRBJ1-1; D not resolved. The CDR3 length is 14 residues. V was cut by 3 bases and J by 0 bases, with 11 bases left in between. Germline assignment: CDR1 GTSNPN and CDR2 SVGIG (reference sequence). CDR3 bases: TGTGCCTGGAGGGTCTCCAGAGTGAACACTGAAGCTTTCTTT. This encodes CAWRVSRVNTEAFF.

The chain's CDR3 is CASSFPSGVVHEQYF. For the CDR3, the DNA is TGTGCCAGCAGCTTCCCGTCGGGGGTCGTCCACGAGCAGTACTTC. The chain joins TRBV11-2 to TRBJ2-7; TRBD2 is a possible D gene (6 bases). V lost 3 bases, J lost 5 bases, and 17 bases lay in between. The germline V gene encodes CDR1 SGHAT and CDR2 FQNNGV. CDR3 length: 15 residues.

The CDR3 DNA sequence: TGTGCCTGGAGTGTACGAGGGGGGTCGGAGTATTTT. Translation: CAWSVRGGSEYF. This chain uses TRBV30 with TRBJ2-3; D possibly uses TRBD1 or TRBD2 (6 bases each). Trimming left V 0 bases short and J 13 bases short, with 14 bases between. Germline V gives CDR1 GTSNPN, CDR2 SVGIG (reference sequence). The length of the CDR3 is 12 residues.

This rearrangement joins TRBV4-1 to TRBJ1-2, with D possibly TRBD1 on 5 matching bases. V shed 1 base and J shed 5 bases, with 11 bases lying between them. Germline V gene lookup returns CDR1 MGHRA and CDR2 YSYEKL. This CDR3 has 14 amino acids. CDR3 region: CASSQGGLGYGYTF. The CDR3 coding sequence is TGCGCCAGCAGCCAAGGGGGACTAGGGTATGGCTACACCTTC.

The chain recombines TRBV30 with TRBJ2-1, with D perhaps TRBD2 (7 bases). Germline lookup yields CDR1 GTSNPN and CDR2 SVGIG (reference sequence). CDR3 size: 15 residues. V lost 4 bases, J lost 6 bases, and 19 bases lay in between. This CDR3 is CAWMMPGGSLNEQFF. The CDR3 region has the DNA TGTGCCTGGATGATGCCGGGGGGCTCTCTCAATGAGCAGTTCTTC.

In this sample, this clone turned up many times. The chain combines TRBV18 with TRBJ2-6; no firm D call. CDR1 is KGHSH, CDR2 LQKENI, per germline. This CDR3 spans 11 amino acids. V lost 6 bases to trimming and J lost 3 bases, with 0 bases between them. The CDR3, as DNA: TGTGCCAGCTCTGGGGCCAACGTCCTGACTTTC. The encoded protein is CASSGANVLTF.

As DNA, the CDR3 is TGTGCCAGCCTAGCGGGGAACCAAGAGACCCAGTACTTC. It yields the protein CASLAGNQETQYF. The rearrangement joins TRBV6-5 to TRBJ2-5, with TRBD2 matching over 9 bases. This CDR3 has 13 amino acids. The ends lost 8 bases at V and 0 bases at J; junction bases unmatched: 1. Germline CDR1 reads MNHEY; CDR2 reads SVGAGI.

The V call is TRBV19, the J call TRBJ2-5; TRBD2 matches at 8 bases. The germline V gene has CDR1 LNHDA and CDR2 SQIVND (reference sequence). There are 13 residues in the CDR3. V lost 11 bases and J lost 5; bases outside the gene matches: 10. CDR3 nucleotide sequence: TGTGCCTCCAGCGGGAGTTTTGGGGAGACCCAGTACTTC. Translated, it gives CASSGSFGETQYF.

This rearrangement joins TRBV7-8 to TRBJ1-1; TRBD1 matches at 9 bases. Germline V gene lookup returns CDR1 SGHVS and CDR2 FQNEAQ. CDR3 length: 15 amino acids. After removal of 5 bases from V and 1 base from J, the junction contained 5 bases not matched to a gene. CDR3 residues: CASSATGQGNTEAFF. In DNA form, the CDR3 reads TGTGCCAGCAGCGCTACGGGACAGGGGAACACTGAAGCTTTCTTT.

The genes are TRBV4-1 and TRBJ2-7; no definite D call. The germline V gene has CDR1 MGHRA and CDR2 YSYEKL. The CDR3 has 14 amino acids. V lost 4 bases and J 6 bases, leaving 16 bases between the germline ends. The CDR3 loop is CASSLLPRTGEQYF. The CDR3, as DNA: TGCGCCAGCAGCCTACTCCCCAGGACGGGCGAGCAGTACTTC.

The chain employs TRBV19 and TRBJ2-7; 9 positions agree with TRBD1. J lost 13 bases, V lost 7 bases, and 8 bases had no gene match. The CDR3 spans 11 residues. Germline CDR1 LNHDA, CDR2 SQIVND (reference sequence). In nucleotides, the CDR3 is TGTGCCAGTAAGGGGACAGGGACATCTTACTTC. Its translation: CASKGTGTSYF. Combining the CDR3 with reference TRBV19 and TRBJ2-7 gives the whole variable domain DGGITQSPKYLFRKEGQNVTLSCEQNLNHDAMYWYRQDPGQGLRLIYYSQIVNDFQKGDIAEGYSVSREKKESFPLTVTSAQKNPTAFYLCASKGTGTSYFGPGTRLTVT.

This chain links TRBV28 with TRBJ1-2, with 9 bases aligning to TRBD1. This CDR3 spans 14 amino acids. Germline CDR1 reads MDHEN; CDR2 reads SYDVKM. The V gene end was trimmed by 5 bases and the J gene end by 2 bases; junction bases not matched to a gene: 3. The CDR3 sequence is CASSPGQGNYGYTF. DNA for the CDR3: TGTGCCAGCAGTCCGGGACAGGGCAACTATGGCTACACCTTC.

The chain recombines TRBV7-2 with TRBJ2-3; D not resolved. Germline assignment: CDR1 SGHTA and CDR2 FQGNSA. V was shortened by 6 bases and J by 3 bases, with 10 bases between the two germline ends. The CDR3 contains 13 residues. The CDR3 sequence: CASSSWETDTQYF. The CDR3 region has the DNA TGTGCCAGCAGTTCATGGGAAACAGATACGCAGTATTTT.

The chain links TRBV5-1 to TRBJ1-2, with D unresolved. CDR1 is SGHRS, CDR2 YFSETQ, per germline. V lost 2 bases to trimming and J lost 5 bases, with 13 bases between them. There are 14 residues in the CDR3. This CDR3 is CASSLQSTSYGYTF. The CDR3 DNA reads as TGCGCCAGCAGCTTACAGAGTACCTCTTATGGCTACACCTTC.

This chain uses TRBV4-3 with TRBJ2-1; D unresolved. CDR3 length equals 14 residues. Germline loops: CDR1 LGHNA, CDR2 YSLEER. Trimming pared 0 bases from V and 8 bases from J, leaving 11 bases between. The CDR3 coding sequence is TGCGCCAGCAGCCAAGAAAGGATAGGCGATGAGCAGTTCTTC. Translation: CASSQERIGDEQFF.

This chain links TRBV30 with TRBJ2-3; tentative D call: TRBD2 (5 bases). Germline CDR1 and CDR2: GTSNPN and SVGIG (reference sequence). The CDR3 is 13 residues long. CDR3 bases: TGTTCCTATACTAAAGGGAGAACAGATACGCAGTATTTT. It encodes CSYTKGRTDTQYF.

The chain combines TRBV6-1 with TRBJ1-1; D gene uncertain. Germline V gives CDR1 MNHNS, CDR2 SASEGT. CDR3 length: 13 residues. The V and J ends lost 3 bases and 1 base respectively, with 6 bases between them. The CDR3 sequence is CASSDWGNTEAFF. For the CDR3, the DNA is TGTGCCAGCAGTGATTGGGGGAACACTGAAGCTTTCTTT.

The CDR3 region has the DNA TGCAGCTGTACGCTTATGAACACTGAAGCTTTCTTT. It yields the protein CSCTLMNTEAFF. The chain joins TRBV29-1 to TRBJ1-1, with D unresolved. The CDR3 consists of 12 residues. Germline V gene sequence: CDR1 SQVTM, CDR2 ANQGSEA. V gave up 8 bases and J gave up 0 bases, with 10 bases separating them.

The gene calls are TRBV7-8 and TRBJ2-6; D possibly matches TRBD1 or TRBD2 (6 bases each). CDR3 length: 17 amino acids. The germline V gene has CDR1 SGHVS and CDR2 FQNEAQ. V was trimmed by 5 bases and J by 2 bases, leaving 16 bases between them. The DNA for the CDR3 is TGTGCCAGCAGCCCAATTTCAGGGGAGGCTGGGGCCAACGTCCTGACTTTC. This translates into CASSPISGEAGANVLTF.